Listed here is a single T cell receptor beta chain. The data derive from a study of OX40 agonist ivuxolimab in advanced cancers. Per the germline V gene, CDR1 is MRHNA and CDR2 is SNTAGT. There are 16 residues in the CDR3. V lost 7 bases, J lost 1 base, and 9 bases stayed unmatched. Clones were read by immunoSEQ multiplex PCR, and TCRdb kept only the in-frame ones, dropping some. This sample has 94,000 or so clones, with about 80% found just once. The chain couples TRBV6-4 to TRBJ2-5, with 10 bases fitting TRBD2. This receptor was taken from an adult with an advanced solid tumor such as melanoma, head and neck, liver or kidney cancer. The sequencing here drew on CD4+ or CD8+ T cells sorted from blood, taken in a trial of the OX40 agonist ivuxolimab. The CDR3 loop is CASKPGLAIFQETQYF. In DNA, the CDR3 is TGTGCCAGCAAACCGGGACTAGCGATCTTCCAAGAGACCCAGTACTTC.